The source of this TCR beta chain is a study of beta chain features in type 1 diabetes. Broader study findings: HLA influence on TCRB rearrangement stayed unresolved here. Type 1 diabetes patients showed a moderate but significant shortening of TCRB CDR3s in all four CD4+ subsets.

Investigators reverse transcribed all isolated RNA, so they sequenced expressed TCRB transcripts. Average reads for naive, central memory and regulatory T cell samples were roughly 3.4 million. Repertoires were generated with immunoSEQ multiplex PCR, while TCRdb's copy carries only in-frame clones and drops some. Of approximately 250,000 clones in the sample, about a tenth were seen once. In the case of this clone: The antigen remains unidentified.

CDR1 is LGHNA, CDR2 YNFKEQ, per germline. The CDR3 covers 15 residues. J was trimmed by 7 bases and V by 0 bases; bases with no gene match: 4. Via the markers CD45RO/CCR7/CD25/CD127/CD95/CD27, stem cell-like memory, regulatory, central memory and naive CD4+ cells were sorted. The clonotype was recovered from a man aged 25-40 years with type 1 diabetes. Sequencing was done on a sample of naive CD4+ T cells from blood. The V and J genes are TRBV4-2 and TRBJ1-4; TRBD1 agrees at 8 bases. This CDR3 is CASSQERQGIEKLFF. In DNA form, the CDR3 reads TGTGCCAGCAGCCAAGAGCGACAGGGGATTGAAAAACTGTTTTTT.